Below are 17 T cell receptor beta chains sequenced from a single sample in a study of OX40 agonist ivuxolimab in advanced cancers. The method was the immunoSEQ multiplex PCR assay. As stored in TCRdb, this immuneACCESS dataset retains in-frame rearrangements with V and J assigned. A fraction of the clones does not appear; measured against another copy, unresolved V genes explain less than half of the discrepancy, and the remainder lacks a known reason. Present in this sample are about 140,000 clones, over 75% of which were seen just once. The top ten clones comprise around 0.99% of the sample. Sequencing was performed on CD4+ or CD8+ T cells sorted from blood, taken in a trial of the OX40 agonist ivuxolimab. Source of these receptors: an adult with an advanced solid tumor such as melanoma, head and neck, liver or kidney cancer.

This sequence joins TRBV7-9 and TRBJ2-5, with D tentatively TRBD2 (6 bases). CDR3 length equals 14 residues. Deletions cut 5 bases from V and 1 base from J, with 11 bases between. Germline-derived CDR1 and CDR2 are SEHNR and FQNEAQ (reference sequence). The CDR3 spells CASSRGLLQETQYF. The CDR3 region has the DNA TGTGCCAGCAGCCGCGGACTACTCCAAGAGACCCAGTACTTC.

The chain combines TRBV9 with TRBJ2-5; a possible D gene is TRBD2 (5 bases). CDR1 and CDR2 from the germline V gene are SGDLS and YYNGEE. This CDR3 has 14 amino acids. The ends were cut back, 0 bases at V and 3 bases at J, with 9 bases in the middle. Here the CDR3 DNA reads TGTGCCAGCAGCGTAGTGCCCGGGGAAGAGACCCAGTACTTC. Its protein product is CASSVVPGEETQYF.

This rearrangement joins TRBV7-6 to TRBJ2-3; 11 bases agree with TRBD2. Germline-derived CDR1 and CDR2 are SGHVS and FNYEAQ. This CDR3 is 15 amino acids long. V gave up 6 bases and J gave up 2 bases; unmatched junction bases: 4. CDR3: CASRPLAGATDTQYF. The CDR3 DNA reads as TGTGCCAGCAGACCACTAGCGGGAGCCACAGATACGCAGTATTTT.

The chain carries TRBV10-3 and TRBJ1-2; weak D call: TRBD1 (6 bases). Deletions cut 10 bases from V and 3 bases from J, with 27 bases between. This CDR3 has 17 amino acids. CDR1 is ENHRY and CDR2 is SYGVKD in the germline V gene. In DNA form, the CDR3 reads TGTGCCACCTATCACCGGGGGACTCAGGGGTTGGACTATGGCTACACCTTC. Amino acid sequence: CATYHRGTQGLDYGYTF.

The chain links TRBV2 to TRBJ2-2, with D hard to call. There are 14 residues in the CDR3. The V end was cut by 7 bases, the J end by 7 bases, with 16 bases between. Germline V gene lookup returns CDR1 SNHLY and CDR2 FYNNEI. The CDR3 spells CASTNEVNDGELFF. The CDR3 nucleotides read TGTGCCAGCACCAATGAGGTTAACGACGGGGAGCTGTTTTTT.

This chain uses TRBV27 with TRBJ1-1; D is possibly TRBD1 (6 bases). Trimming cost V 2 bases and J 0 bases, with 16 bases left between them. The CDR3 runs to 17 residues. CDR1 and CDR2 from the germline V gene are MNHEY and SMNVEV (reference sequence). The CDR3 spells CASSLGGWVTMNTEAFF. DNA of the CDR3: TGTGCCAGCAGTTTAGGGGGCTGGGTCACGATGAACACTGAAGCTTTCTTT.

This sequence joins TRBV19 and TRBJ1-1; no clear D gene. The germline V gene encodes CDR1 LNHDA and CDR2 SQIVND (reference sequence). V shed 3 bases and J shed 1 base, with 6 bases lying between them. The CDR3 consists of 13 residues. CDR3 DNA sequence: TGTGCCAGTAGTATTAAAACGAACACTGAAGCTTTCTTT. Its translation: CASSIKTNTEAFF.

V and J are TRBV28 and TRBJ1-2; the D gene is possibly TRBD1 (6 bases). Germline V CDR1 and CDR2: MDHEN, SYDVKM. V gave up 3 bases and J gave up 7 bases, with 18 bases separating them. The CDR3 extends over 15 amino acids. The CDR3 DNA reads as TGTGCCAGCAGTTTGGGCGCGGCAGGGGACTTTGGCTACACCTTC. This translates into CASSLGAAGDFGYTF.

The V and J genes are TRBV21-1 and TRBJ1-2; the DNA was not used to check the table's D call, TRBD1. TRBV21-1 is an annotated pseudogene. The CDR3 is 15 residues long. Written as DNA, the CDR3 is TGTGCCAGCAGCATCCGGGACAGGGAACATTATGGCTACACCTTC. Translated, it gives CASSIRDREHYGYTF.

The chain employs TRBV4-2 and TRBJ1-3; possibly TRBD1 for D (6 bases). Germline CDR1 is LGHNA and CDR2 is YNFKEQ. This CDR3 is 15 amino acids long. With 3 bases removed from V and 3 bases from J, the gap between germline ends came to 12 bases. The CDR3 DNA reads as TGTGCCAGCAGCCACACACAGGGTTATGGAAACACCATATATTTT. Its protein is CASSHTQGYGNTIYF.

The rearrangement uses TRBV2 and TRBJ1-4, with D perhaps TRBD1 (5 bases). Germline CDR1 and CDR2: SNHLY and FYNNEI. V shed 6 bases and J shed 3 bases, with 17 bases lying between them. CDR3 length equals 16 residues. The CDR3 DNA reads TGTGCCAGCAGCCTTACCCCCGGGACCTCTAATGAAAAACTGTTTTTT. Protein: CASSLTPGTSNEKLFF.

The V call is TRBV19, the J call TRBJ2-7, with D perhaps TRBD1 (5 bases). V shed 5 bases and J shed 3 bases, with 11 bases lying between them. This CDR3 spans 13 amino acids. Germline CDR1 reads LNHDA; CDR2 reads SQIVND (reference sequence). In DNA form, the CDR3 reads TGTGCCAGTAGTGGCCAGCAGGGCTACGAGCAGTACTTC. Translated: CASSGQQGYEQYF.

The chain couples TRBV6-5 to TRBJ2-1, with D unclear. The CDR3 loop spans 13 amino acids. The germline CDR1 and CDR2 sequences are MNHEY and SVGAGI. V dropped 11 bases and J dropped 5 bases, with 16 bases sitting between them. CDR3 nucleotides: TGTGCCTCATGGCACTTAACGAACAATGAGCAGTTCTTC. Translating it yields CASWHLTNNEQFF.

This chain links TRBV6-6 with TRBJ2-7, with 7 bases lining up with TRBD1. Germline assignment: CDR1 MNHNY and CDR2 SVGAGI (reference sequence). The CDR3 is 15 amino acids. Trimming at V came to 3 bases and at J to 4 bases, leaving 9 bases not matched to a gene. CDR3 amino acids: CASSYTGTVSYEQYF. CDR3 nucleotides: TGTGCCAGCAGTTATACCGGGACAGTATCTTACGAGCAGTACTTC.

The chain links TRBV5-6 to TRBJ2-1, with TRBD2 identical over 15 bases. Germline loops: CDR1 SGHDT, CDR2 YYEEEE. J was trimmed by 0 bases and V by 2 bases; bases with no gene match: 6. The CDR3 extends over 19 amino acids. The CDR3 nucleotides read TGTGCCAGCAGCTTCGGACTAGCGGGAGGGATTAGCTCCTACAATGAGCAGTTCTTC. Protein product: CASSFGLAGGISSYNEQFF.

The CDR3 is CASSPQRLNTGELFF. The CDR3 nucleotides read TGTGCCAGCAGCCCACAGAGACTGAACACCGGGGAGCTGTTTTTT. This chain links TRBV7-2 with TRBJ2-2; D call uncertain. CDR1 is SGHTA, CDR2 FQGNSA, per germline. The V and J ends lost 5 bases and 1 base respectively, with 11 bases between them. There are 15 residues in the CDR3.

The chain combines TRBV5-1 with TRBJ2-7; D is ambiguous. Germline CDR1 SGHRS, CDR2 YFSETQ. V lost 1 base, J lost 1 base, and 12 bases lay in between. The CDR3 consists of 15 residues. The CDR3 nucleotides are TGCGCCAGCAGCTTGATAGAAAAAGGGTCCTACGAGCAGTACTTC. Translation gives CASSLIEKGSYEQYF. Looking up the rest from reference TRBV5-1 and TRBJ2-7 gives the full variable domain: KAGVTQTPRYLIKTRGQQVTLSCSPISGHRSVSWYQQTPGQGLQFLFEYFSETQRNKGNFPGRFSGRQFSNSRSEMNVSTLELGDSALYLCASSLIEKGSYEQYFGPGTRLTVT.